This T cell receptor (beta chain) came from a study of cytomegalovirus exposure and HLA in healthy donors. About the research overall: Samples from HLA-typed donors yielded about 85 million unique TCRs in an early data release. General study findings and limits: Most CMV-associated TCR beta chains were later found to appear HLA-restricted. Per published reports, the classifier diagnosed cytomegalovirus status with high specificity and sensitivity.

It was with 60 Vbeta and 13 Jbeta primers that the PCR ran. The assay was immunoSEQ multiplex PCR, and TCRdb's table has in-frame clones only and misses some. This table has roughly 54,000 clones, approximately 82% appearing once. This CDR3 is 14 amino acids long. Looked up from germline, CDR1 is SGDLS and CDR2 is YYNGEE. The junction had 5 bases not matched to a gene; V was cut back by 2 bases and J by 8 bases. With respect to this clone: The antigen remains undetermined.

Material: PBMCs. The origin of this receptor is a man in his fifties in good health and CMV-seronegative. The chain links TRBV9 to TRBJ1-4, with 8 bases fitting TRBD1. CDR3 protein: CASSVPGTGEKLFF. CDR3 in DNA: TGTGCCAGCAGCGTGCCCGGGACAGGCGAAAAACTGTTTTTT.